This entry lists 28 T cell receptor beta chains sequenced from one sample in a study of T cells in localized non-small cell lung cancer. Assay used: immunoSEQ multiplex PCR; TCRdb lists only in-frame clones, some missing. The sample lists some 130,000 clones; roughly nine tenths were seen once. The sequences come from peripheral blood, collected before any cancer treatment. Every receptor here comes from a female donor aged 60 or older with stage I lung adenocarcinoma.

This clone appeared a single time. This chain connects TRBV9 to TRBJ2-3, with TRBD2 as a possible D gene (5 bases). Germline values: CDR1 SGDLS, CDR2 YYNGEE. V was clipped by 2 bases and J by 11 bases, with 18 bases between them. The CDR3 contains 14 residues. CDR3 region: CASSVHSGVTGQYF. The DNA of the CDR3 is TGTGCCAGCAGCGTTCATTCCGGGGTCACCGGGCAGTATTTT.

This clone was counted a few times. The genes are TRBV19 and TRBJ2-7, with a possible D match to TRBD1 (6 bases). The V gene's germline CDR1 is LNHDA and CDR2 SQIVND (reference sequence). With 11 bases removed from V and 1 base from J, the gap between germline ends came to 12 bases. The length of the CDR3 is 12 residues. This CDR3 reads CASRDTSYEQYF. The CDR3 DNA follows: TGTGCCTCCCGGGACACTTCCTACGAGCAGTACTTC.

The chain carries TRBV4-2 and TRBJ2-1; 10 bases match TRBD2. This CDR3 has 16 residues. Per germline, CDR1 LGHNA and CDR2 YNFKEQ. V lost 2 bases to trimming and J lost 4 bases; unmatched junction nucleotides: 5. The CDR3 protein is CASSQRGLAVYNEQFF. CDR3 nucleotide sequence: TGTGCCAGCAGCCAAAGAGGACTAGCGGTTTACAATGAGCAGTTCTTC.

The chain is built from TRBV2 and TRBJ2-5; a possible D gene is TRBD1 (5 bases). Germline-derived CDR1 and CDR2 are SNHLY and FYNNEI. The CDR3 runs 14 residues. Trimming removed 4 bases from V and 5 bases from J, with 14 bases in between. Here the CDR3 reads CASSARQGGETQYF. CDR3 bases: TGTGCCAGCAGTGCCCGGCAGGGCGGCGAGACCCAGTACTTC.

This chain connects TRBV7-9 to TRBJ2-7; 7 bases line up with TRBD1. The CDR3 loop spans 15 amino acids. After removal of 5 bases from V and 2 bases from J, the junction contained 9 bases not matched to a gene. Germline CDR1 reads SEHNR; CDR2 reads FQNEAQ (reference sequence). CDR3 loop: CASSLPQGVPYEQYF. The CDR3 DNA reads as TGTGCCAGCAGCCTACCCCAGGGGGTCCCCTACGAGCAGTACTTC.

The V call is TRBV29-1, the J call TRBJ2-7; perhaps TRBD2 as D (6 bases). With 1 base removed from V and 1 base from J, the gap between germline ends came to 14 bases. Germline-derived CDR1 and CDR2 are SQVTM and ANQGSEA. The CDR3 loop spans 15 amino acids. CDR3 residues: CSVEGGTLGSYEQYF. The CDR3 DNA sequence: TGCAGCGTTGAAGGGGGGACTCTCGGATCCTACGAGCAGTACTTC.

The V and J genes are TRBV28 and TRBJ2-7; D is uncertain. CDR3 length: 12 residues. CDR1 MDHEN and CDR2 SYDVKM come from the germline V gene. V shed 2 bases and J shed 5 bases, with 7 bases lying between them. The CDR3 DNA reads as TGTGCCAGCAGTTTAAATAGGGACGAGCAGTACTTC. This gives the protein CASSLNRDEQYF.

The rearrangement joins TRBV10-3 to TRBJ1-1; the match to TRBD1 covers 8 bases. Germline CDR1 reads ENHRY; CDR2 reads SYGVKD. The CDR3 covers 15 residues. The J segment lost 4 bases and the V segment lost 4 bases, leaving 8 bases of the junction unmatched. The CDR3 protein is CAISGSQGEVTEAFF. CDR3 DNA: TGTGCCATCAGTGGGTCACAGGGGGAGGTCACTGAAGCTTTCTTT.

The gene calls are TRBV29-1 and TRBJ2-3, with D perhaps matching TRBD2 (5 bases). Germline V lookup: CDR1 SQVTM, CDR2 ANQGSEA. The CDR3 length is 12 residues. Trimming removed 7 bases at V and 2 bases at J, with 10 bases between. In nucleotides, the CDR3 is TGCAGCGCCTCCGGGGACACAGATACGCAGTATTTT. It encodes CSASGDTDTQYF.

This clone showed up just once. The J gene is TRBJ2-3, the V gene TRBV10-1, with no clear D. Per germline, CDR1 WNHNN and CDR2 SYGVQD (reference sequence). The CDR3 consists of 12 residues. Trimming took off 0 bases at V and 8 bases at J, with 6 bases between the two ends. CDR3 amino acids: CASSESGSTQYF. The CDR3, as DNA: TGCGCCAGCAGTGAGTCAGGGTCTACGCAGTATTTT.

V gene TRBV2 combines with J gene TRBJ2-3; no clear D gene. CDR3 size: 12 residues. Trimming took 3 bases from V and 2 from J, leaving 3 bases between them. Germline CDR1 and CDR2: SNHLY and FYNNEI. The CDR3, as DNA: TGTGCCAGCAGTGAGAACACAGATACGCAGTATTTT. This gives the protein CASSENTDTQYF. Full variable domain (remainder filled in from reference TRBV2 and TRBJ2-3): EPEVTQTPSHQVTQMGQEVILRCVPISNHLYFYWYRQILGQKVEFLVSFYNNEISEKSEIFDDQFSVERPDGSNFTLKIRSTKLEDSAMYFCASSENTDTQYFGPGTRLTVL.

V and J are TRBV28 and TRBJ1-4, with 7 bases matching TRBD1. CDR1 is MDHEN and CDR2 is SYDVKM in the germline V gene. The ends lost 6 bases at V and 4 bases at J; junction bases unmatched: 5. This CDR3 has 14 residues. The CDR3 DNA follows: TGTGCCAGCAGACCCGGGACAGTTAATGAAAAACTGTTTTTT. Protein sequence: CASRPGTVNEKLFF. Full variable domain (missing parts from reference TRBV28 and TRBJ1-4): DVKVTQSSRYLVKRTGEKVFLECVQDMDHENMFWYRQDPGLGLRLIYFSYDVKMKEKGDIPEGYSVSREKKERFSLILESASTNQTSMYLCASRPGTVNEKLFFGSGTQLSVL.

A single count supports this clone. The V and J genes are TRBV10-3 and TRBJ2-2; maybe TRBD2 (5 bases). Per the germline V gene, CDR1 is ENHRY and CDR2 is SYGVKD. The CDR3 loop spans 18 amino acids. Trimming stripped 4 bases from V and 6 bases from J, with 24 bases between. The CDR3 spells CAISGPARGSVGAGELFF. The CDR3 region has the DNA TGTGCCATCAGTGGCCCCGCCCGCGGGTCTGTGGGTGCCGGGGAGCTGTTTTTT.

The chain links TRBV27 to TRBJ2-3, with D tentatively TRBD1 or TRBD2 (5 bases each). The CDR3 runs to 16 residues. CDR1 and CDR2 (germline): MNHEY, SMNVEV (reference sequence). V was shortened by 5 bases and J by 3 bases, with 18 bases between the two germline ends. CDR3 region: CASSRREGRPTDTQYF. CDR3 DNA sequence: TGTGCCAGCAGTAGACGCGAGGGGCGTCCGACAGATACGCAGTATTTT.

The V and J genes are TRBV19 and TRBJ2-7; 11 positions agree with TRBD2. With 7 bases clipped from V and 5 bases from J, the junction kept 22 bases outside the gene matches. The CDR3 consists of 19 residues. Germline-derived CDR1 and CDR2 are LNHDA and SQIVND (reference sequence). The CDR3: CASTPRVVAGGPLQDEQYF. Written as DNA, the CDR3 is TGTGCCAGTACCCCTCGGGTGGTAGCGGGAGGGCCCCTTCAGGACGAGCAGTACTTC.

This clone was observed a handful of times. The chain combines TRBV11-3 with TRBJ1-3; no reliable D call. This CDR3 has 18 amino acids. Trimming took 4 bases from V and 0 from J, leaving 19 bases between them. CDR1 and CDR2 (germline): SGHNT, YENEEA. This CDR3 reads CASSSHVLKVDSGNTIYF. The CDR3 coding sequence is TGTGCCAGCAGCTCTCACGTACTCAAAGTCGACTCTGGAAACACCATATATTTT. Looking up the rest from reference TRBV11-3 and TRBJ1-3 gives the full variable domain: EAGVVQSPRYKIIEKKQPVAFWCNPISGHNTLYWYLQNLGQGPELLIRYENEEAVDDSQLPKDRFSAERLKGVDSTLKIQPAELGDSAVYLCASSSHVLKVDSGNTIYFGEGSWLTVV.

The V gene is TRBV19, the J gene TRBJ2-1, with 9 bases lining up with TRBD2. CDR1 is LNHDA and CDR2 is SQIVND in the germline V gene (reference sequence). This CDR3 comprises 15 residues. Germline trimming cut 7 bases from V and 2 bases from J; bases unmatched to any gene: 6. The CDR3 protein is CASILAGDPYNEQFF. The CDR3 nucleotides are TGTGCCAGTATTTTAGCGGGAGACCCCTACAATGAGCAGTTCTTC.

The gene calls are TRBV11-2 and TRBJ2-3; 7 nucleotides line up with TRBD2. Germline V gene data show CDR1 as SGHAT and CDR2 as FQNNGV. This CDR3 comprises 15 residues. V was pared by 5 bases and J by 6 bases, with 11 bases of the junction left unmatched. CDR3: CASSPVGGKLDTQYF. As DNA, the CDR3 is TGTGCCAGCAGCCCCGTCGGGGGGAAGCTTGATACGCAGTATTTT. Supplemented by reference TRBV11-2 and TRBJ2-3, the full variable domain reads EAGVAQSPRYKIIEKRQSVAFWCNPISGHATLYWYQQILGQGPKLLIQFQNNGVVDDSQLPKDRFSAERLKGVDSTLKIQPAKLEDSAVYLCASSPVGGKLDTQYFGPGTRLTVL.

CDR3 bases: TGTGCCAGCAGCTTAACGGGCTCTTATGGGGACACCATATATTTT. Its translation: CASSLTGSYGDTIYF. This chain uses TRBV7-3 with TRBJ1-3; D gene unclear. This CDR3 has 15 residues. Germline CDR1 reads SGHTA; CDR2 reads FQGTGA. Between the trimmed V and J ends, which lost 0 bases and 8 bases, there was a span of 14 bases.

J is TRBJ2-4 and V is TRBV4-1, with 10 bases fitting TRBD2. This CDR3 contains 12 residues. Germline-derived CDR1 and CDR2 are MGHRA and YSYEKL. After removal of 2 bases from V and 13 bases from J, the junction contained 2 bases not matched to a gene. Here the CDR3 reads CASSQPTSGQYF. The CDR3 DNA reads TGCGCCAGCAGCCAACCGACTAGCGGGCAGTACTTC.

The chain couples TRBV5-4 to TRBJ2-7; 8 positions agree with TRBD1. Germline assignment: CDR1 SGHNT and CDR2 YYREEE (reference sequence). The trim removed 4 bases at V and 5 bases at J, leaving 14 bases unmatched. This CDR3 has 16 amino acids. CDR3 sequence (DNA): TGTGCCAGCAGCCCTCGACAGGGGCAGGCCTTAAACGAGCAGTACTTC. The encoded protein is CASSPRQGQALNEQYF.

A few counts support this clone. The chain combines TRBV27 with TRBJ1-4; TRBD1 might be the D (5 bases). Trimming left V 4 bases short and J 5 bases short, with 8 bases between. CDR1 and CDR2 from the germline V gene are MNHEY and SMNVEV (reference sequence). This CDR3 has 13 residues. CDR3 residues: CASSYQGNEKLFF. The CDR3 DNA reads TGTGCCAGCAGTTACCAGGGAAATGAAAAACTGTTTTTT.

This clone was recorded a few times. This chain links TRBV7-9 with TRBJ2-1; the match to TRBD2 covers 7 bases. CDR1 SEHNR and CDR2 FQNEAQ come from the germline V gene (reference sequence). The CDR3 consists of 14 residues. Trimming took 5 bases from V and 9 from J; bases not matched to a gene: 10. The CDR3 sequence: CASSPSGLISEQFF. In nucleotides, the CDR3 is TGTGCCAGCAGCCCCTCGGGACTAATCAGTGAGCAGTTCTTC.

The chain uses TRBV27 and TRBJ2-7; D may correspond to TRBD1 or TRBD2 (5 bases each). V shed 5 bases and J shed 3 bases, with 11 bases lying between them. There are 13 residues in the CDR3. Germline V gene lookup returns CDR1 MNHEY and CDR2 SMNVEV (reference sequence). In DNA, the CDR3 is TGTGCCAGCAGTAGAGGGACCTTCTACGAGCAGTACTTC. It encodes CASSRGTFYEQYF.

CDR3: CASRYGSSGANVLTF. CDR3 nucleotide sequence: TGTGCCAGCAGGTACGGCAGCTCTGGGGCCAACGTCCTGACTTTC. The chain has TRBV6-5 and TRBJ2-6; no definite D call. The V gene's germline CDR1 is MNHEY and CDR2 SVGAGI. This CDR3 contains 15 residues. The V gene lost 6 bases and the J gene lost 0 bases, with 9 bases spanning the gap.

V usage is TRBV5-1 and J usage is TRBJ1-2; unclear D gene. CDR1 and CDR2 from the germline V gene are SGHRS and YFSETQ. V was trimmed by 5 bases and J by 1 base, leaving 12 bases between them. The CDR3 consists of 14 residues. The CDR3 reads CASSREGFNYGYTF. CDR3 sequence (DNA): TGCGCCAGCAGTCGGGAGGGCTTTAACTATGGCTACACCTTC.

This chain connects TRBV5-1 to TRBJ2-5; 12 bases map to TRBD2. The CDR3 has 15 amino acids. The V gene's germline CDR1 is SGHRS and CDR2 YFSETQ. Trimming cost V 6 bases and J 5 bases; bases outside gene matches: 8. This CDR3 reads CASNGLAGSGETQYF. The DNA of the CDR3 is TGCGCCAGCAACGGACTAGCGGGAAGTGGGGAGACCCAGTACTTC.

The J gene is TRBJ1-2, the V gene TRBV6-1; 10 nucleotides align to TRBD1. Germline-derived CDR1 and CDR2 are MNHNS and SASEGT. The CDR3 is made up of 15 amino acids. Germline trimming cut 7 bases from V and 4 bases from J; bases unmatched to any gene: 9. The CDR3 DNA sequence: TGTGCCAGCACCGAGGCGGGACAGGGGTCCTATGGCTACACCTTC. As protein: CASTEAGQGSYGYTF.